The 14 T cell receptor beta chains listed next were all sequenced from one sample in a study of somatic mutations in cytotoxic T cells in rheumatoid arthritis. The repertoire was sequenced with immunoSEQ multiplex PCR; TCRdb's copy has only in-frame clones and lacks some. The sample contains approximately 9,700 clones, approximately 80% of which appear only once. Source material: CD8+ T cells sorted from blood. The receptors were sampled from an adult with rheumatoid arthritis.

V is TRBV6-6 and J is TRBJ2-1, with D hard to call. Trimming pared 6 bases from V and 0 bases from J, leaving 12 bases between. The CDR3 contains 15 residues. Per germline, CDR1 MNHNY and CDR2 SVGAGI (reference sequence). CDR3 amino acids: CASRETASSYNEQFF. CDR3 in DNA: TGTGCCAGCAGGGAGACCGCTAGCTCCTACAATGAGCAGTTCTTC.

Within the sample, this clone is medium-sized. The J gene is TRBJ1-5, the V gene TRBV27; no clear D gene. Per germline, CDR1 MNHEY and CDR2 SMNVEV (reference sequence). The CDR3 has 14 amino acids. V lost 3 bases and J lost 5, with 11 bases in between. CDR3 DNA sequence: TGTGCCAGCAGTTTGGAGGCAGAGGATCAGCCCCAGCATTTT. It yields the protein CASSLEAEDQPQHF.

J is TRBJ1-2 and V is TRBV7-9; unclear D gene. V gave up 5 bases and J gave up 8 bases, with 15 bases separating them. The CDR3 length is 13 residues. CDR1 is SEHNR and CDR2 is FQNEAQ in the germline V gene (reference sequence). DNA of the CDR3: TGTGCCAGCAGCCATTACATATCGGGCGGCTACACCTTC. Amino acid sequence: CASSHYISGGYTF.

The chain has TRBV7-9 and TRBJ2-5; D possibly uses TRBD1 or TRBD2 (6 bases each). Germline CDR1 is SEHNR and CDR2 is FQNEAQ (reference sequence). V was clipped by 2 bases and J by 1 base, with 11 bases between them. The CDR3 has 15 residues. The CDR3 DNA follows: TGTGCCAGCAGCTTATTACAGGGACTCCAAGAGACCCAGTACTTC. Its protein is CASSLLQGLQETQYF.

This chain links TRBV14 with TRBJ1-2; D is ambiguous. V lost 0 bases to trimming and J lost 8 bases, with 16 bases between them. CDR3 length: 15 amino acids. Germline values: CDR1 SGHDN, CDR2 FVKESK. The CDR3 spells CASSQDRARHRGYTF. DNA of the CDR3: TGTGCCAGCAGCCAAGATAGGGCCCGACATCGGGGCTACACCTTC.

The gene calls are TRBV7-6 and TRBJ2-2, with D perhaps matching TRBD2 (5 bases). The CDR3 runs to 16 residues. Trimming removed 5 bases from V and 2 bases from J, with 15 bases in between. Germline lookup yields CDR1 SGHVS and CDR2 FNYEAQ. The CDR3 reads CASSPRAEANTGELFF. The CDR3 DNA is TGTGCCAGCAGCCCAAGAGCGGAAGCAAACACCGGGGAGCTGTTTTTT.

V usage is TRBV27 and J usage is TRBJ1-3, with a tentative D call TRBD1 (5 bases). Trimming cost V 2 bases and J 0 bases, with 14 bases left between them. The CDR3 runs 17 residues. CDR1 and CDR2 from the germline V gene are MNHEY and SMNVEV (reference sequence). The DNA for the CDR3 is TGTGCCAGCAGTTTAGTGGGACCGCCCATCTCTGGAAACACCATATATTTT. Its translation is CASSLVGPPISGNTIYF.

This chain links TRBV7-9 with TRBJ2-7, with TRBD2 identical over 7 bases. CDR1 is SEHNR, CDR2 FQNEAQ, per germline (reference sequence). The CDR3 length is 13 residues. Losses at the gene ends were 5 bases for V and 3 bases for J; bases not matched to a gene: 4. The CDR3 is CASSLGLGYEQYF. CDR3 sequence (DNA): TGTGCCAGCAGCCTAGGACTAGGCTACGAGCAGTACTTC.

The rearrangement links TRBV2 to TRBJ2-1, with 9 nucleotides matching TRBD2. CDR3 size: 11 residues. With V trimmed by 8 bases and J by 7 bases, 0 bases remained unmatched. From germline, CDR1 is SNHLY and CDR2 FYNNEI. The CDR3 DNA reads TGTGCCAGCGCGGGGGGGAATGAGCAGTTCTTC. Translating it yields CASAGGNEQFF.

The chain couples TRBV7-2 to TRBJ2-1; 15 nucleotides agree with TRBD2. The germline V gene encodes CDR1 SGHTA and CDR2 FQGNSA. This CDR3 spans 16 amino acids. J was trimmed by 7 bases and V by 5 bases; bases with no gene match: 6. The CDR3 protein is CASSSFGLAGGNEQFF. The CDR3 DNA reads as TGTGCCAGCAGCAGCTTCGGACTAGCGGGAGGGAATGAGCAGTTCTTC.

The chain combines TRBV11-2 with TRBJ2-7; D unclear. The V gene lost 0 bases and the J gene lost 3 bases, with 6 bases spanning the gap. The CDR3 totals 13 residues. The germline V gene encodes CDR1 SGHAT and CDR2 FQNNGV. The CDR3 nucleotides read TGTGCCAGCAGCTTAGAGGGCAGCTACGAGCAGTACTTC. Translation: CASSLEGSYEQYF.

J is TRBJ2-3 and V is TRBV7-9, with TRBD2 matching 11 bases. The CDR3 has 17 residues. J gave up 5 bases and V 1 base, and 8 bases lay outside the gene matches. CDR1 is SEHNR and CDR2 is FQNEAQ in the germline V gene (reference sequence). The DNA of the CDR3 is TGTGCCAGCAGCTTAGTTCGGCTAGCGGGGGGAATAGATACGCAGTATTTT. Residues: CASSLVRLAGGIDTQYF.

This clone appeared a few times. The rearrangement uses TRBV9 and TRBJ1-2; TRBD1 is a possible D gene (6 bases). Per the germline V gene, CDR1 is SGDLS and CDR2 is YYNGEE. V was cut by 3 bases and J by 13 bases, with 19 bases left in between. The CDR3 length is 13 residues. CDR3 nucleotide sequence: TGTGCCAGCAGCGAGAGGTTTTCGGACAGCGTCACCTTC. Residues: CASSERFSDSVTF.

This clone appeared a few times. This chain uses TRBV7-9 with TRBJ1-1, with TRBD1 identical over 8 bases. CDR1 is SEHNR, CDR2 FQNEAQ, per germline (reference sequence). After removal of 5 bases from V and 1 base from J, the junction contained 6 bases not matched to a gene. The CDR3 length is 15 residues. CDR3 sequence (DNA): TGTGCCAGCAGCGCCCGACAGGGGCGGAACACTGAAGCTTTCTTT. It codes for CASSARQGRNTEAFF.